Listed below are T cell receptor beta chains from one sample, sequenced in a study of T cells after posttransplantation cyclophosphamide. The table came from immunoSEQ multiplex PCR; TCRdb's copy has only in-frame clones and leaves some out. The sample is made up of about 30,000 clones, none counted only once. The sample taken for sequencing was PBMCs. These receptors were taken from an older woman in good health, CMV-negative, and a related stem cell transplant donor. Both conserved end residues are part of each CDR3. The D gene is left open where the match is weak. Not every row has a clone size; where given, it reads once, few, many or a size class.

cdr3_nt: TGTGCCAGCAGTCACGCCTGGACTACACAAGAGACCCAGTACTTC
cdr3_aa: CASSHAWTTQETQYF
d_call: -
j_call: TRBJ2-5
v_call: TRBV4-2
clone_size: few

cdr3_nt: TGCGCCAGCAGCCAAGGACCAGGACAGGGCTTTGGGGGAGCTTTCTTT
cdr3_aa: CASSQGPGQGFGGAFF
d_call: TRBD1
j_call: TRBJ1-1
v_call: TRBV4-1
clone_size: many

cdr3_nt: TGTGCCAGCAGTGATGGACAGGGCTCTGGAAACACCATATATTTT
cdr3_aa: CASSDGQGSGNTIYF
d_call: TRBD1
j_call: TRBJ1-3
v_call: TRBV6-1
clone_size: many

cdr3_nt: TGCAGCGTTGAAGCCCAGCAGGGGGCTGGGGCCAACGTCCTGACTTTC
cdr3_aa: CSVEAQQGAGANVLTF
d_call: TRBD1
j_call: TRBJ2-6
v_call: TRBV29-1
clone_size: few

cdr3_nt: TGTGCCAGCAGTTTAGAACAGGGATATGGCTACACCTTC
cdr3_aa: CASSLEQGYGYTF
d_call: -
j_call: TRBJ1-2
v_call: TRBV12-3/TRBV12-4
clone_size: many

cdr3_nt: TGCAGCGTTGAGTTACAGACCTATGGCTACACCTTC
cdr3_aa: CSVELQTYGYTF
d_call: -
j_call: TRBJ1-2
v_call: TRBV29-1
clone_size: few

cdr3_nt: TGTGCCACAAGGCTGGGGGGGGCGGGAGAGACCCAGTACTTC
cdr3_aa: CATRLGGAGETQYF
d_call: -
j_call: TRBJ2-5
v_call: TRBV12-3/TRBV12-4
clone_size: many

cdr3_nt: TGTGCCAGCAGCGTACAGGGGGGCACATGGCAGCCCCAGCATTTT
cdr3_aa: CASSVQGGTWQPQHF
d_call: TRBD1
j_call: TRBJ1-5
v_call: TRBV6-1
clone_size: many

cdr3_nt: TGTGCCAGCAGTACCCCGACAGGGCCTAACTATGGCTACACCTTC
cdr3_aa: CASSTPTGPNYGYTF
d_call: TRBD1
j_call: TRBJ1-2
v_call: TRBV6-5
clone_size: -

cdr3_nt: TGTGCCAGCAGTGAAAAGGGCGGGGGTTCTCCCTTCTTC
cdr3_aa: CASSEKGGGSPFF
d_call: TRBD2
j_call: TRBJ2-1
v_call: TRBV6-1
clone_size: many

cdr3_nt: TGTGCCAGCAGTTTGGGACAGGGTCGGATTTACGAGCAGTACTTC
cdr3_aa: CASSLGQGRIYEQYF
d_call: TRBD1
j_call: TRBJ2-7
v_call: TRBV12-3/TRBV12-4
clone_size: many

cdr3_nt: TGCGCCAGCAGCCAAGATTTGACAGACTTCTCTGGGGCCAACGTCCTGACTTTC
cdr3_aa: CASSQDLTDFSGANVLTF
d_call: -
j_call: TRBJ2-6
v_call: TRBV4-1
clone_size: many

cdr3_nt: TGTGCCTACAGGACTAGCGGCACAGATACGCAGTATTTT
cdr3_aa: CAYRTSGTDTQYF
d_call: TRBD2
j_call: TRBJ2-3
v_call: TRBV30
clone_size: few

cdr3_nt: TGTGCCAGCAGTGACTCGTCGGGGATCGGCTACACCTTC
cdr3_aa: CASSDSSGIGYTF
d_call: -
j_call: TRBJ1-2
v_call: TRBV6-4
clone_size: many

cdr3_nt: TGTGCCAGCAGTATTCCCGGGACTAGCGGACCCCGGGAGCAGTTCTTC
cdr3_aa: CASSIPGTSGPREQFF
d_call: TRBD2
j_call: TRBJ2-1
v_call: TRBV12-3/TRBV12-4
clone_size: -

cdr3_nt: TGTGCCAGCAGTCGCCGGGACTCCCTTCTCCAACTGTTTTTT
cdr3_aa: CASSRRDSLLQLFF
d_call: -
j_call: TRBJ1-4
v_call: TRBV28
clone_size: many

cdr3_nt: TGTGCCAGCAGCACCTCTCCCGGGACTGACTACAATGAGCAGTTCTTC
cdr3_aa: CASSTSPGTDYNEQFF
d_call: -
j_call: TRBJ2-1
v_call: TRBV5-5
clone_size: many

cdr3_nt: TGTGCCAGCAGCCTCGAGGAGGGTCTCCTTTACGAGCAGTACTTC
cdr3_aa: CASSLEEGLLYEQYF
d_call: -
j_call: TRBJ2-7
v_call: TRBV5-4
clone_size: many

cdr3_nt: TGTGCCAGCAGTCAGACAGTTGATGGCTACACCTTC
cdr3_aa: CASSQTVDGYTF
d_call: -
j_call: TRBJ1-2
v_call: TRBV12-3/TRBV12-4
clone_size: -

cdr3_nt: TGTGCCAGCAGCCCTCCATTACGGGTCGGGAACACTGAAGCTTTCTTT
cdr3_aa: CASSPPLRVGNTEAFF
d_call: -
j_call: TRBJ1-1
v_call: TRBV7-9
clone_size: many

cdr3_nt: TGCGCCAGCACATTCCTCGGGGGTATCGTCACTGAAGCTTTCTTT
cdr3_aa: CASTFLGGIVTEAFF
d_call: -
j_call: TRBJ1-1
v_call: TRBV5-1
clone_size: many

cdr3_nt: TGCGCCAGCAGCTTAAGCGGACAGGGGGCGGGGGAGCAGTACTTC
cdr3_aa: CASSLSGQGAGEQYF
d_call: TRBD1
j_call: TRBJ2-7
v_call: TRBV5-1
clone_size: many

cdr3_nt: TGTGCCAGCAGCTTATCGGGACAGGGTTCATACTACAATGAGCAGTTCTTC
cdr3_aa: CASSLSGQGSYYNEQFF
d_call: TRBD1
j_call: TRBJ2-1
v_call: TRBV7-9
clone_size: -

cdr3_nt: TGTGCCAGTAAAGGACTAGCGGGGGGGCGATACAATGAGCAGTTCTTC
cdr3_aa: CASKGLAGGRYNEQFF
d_call: TRBD2
j_call: TRBJ2-1
v_call: TRBV6-2/TRBV6-3
clone_size: many

cdr3_nt: TGTGCCAGCAGCTTAGGACAGGGTTCTGAAGCTTTCTTT
cdr3_aa: CASSLGQGSEAFF
d_call: TRBD1
j_call: TRBJ1-1
v_call: TRBV11-2
clone_size: few

cdr3_nt: TGTGCCAGCAGCCCCGTAGACAGCATAATCTATGGCTACACCTTC
cdr3_aa: CASSPVDSIIYGYTF
d_call: -
j_call: TRBJ1-2
v_call: TRBV7-9
clone_size: many

cdr3_nt: TGCGCCAGCAGCTGGACCCCCCCTAGCGGGAGTAGGAATGAGCAGTTCTTC
cdr3_aa: CASSWTPPSGSRNEQFF
d_call: TRBD2
j_call: TRBJ2-1
v_call: TRBV5-1
clone_size: many

cdr3_nt: TGTGCCATCAGGGGGCGGAACACTGAAGCTTTCTTT
cdr3_aa: CAIRGRNTEAFF
d_call: TRBD1
j_call: TRBJ1-1
v_call: TRBV12-3/TRBV12-4
clone_size: many

cdr3_nt: TGTGCCAGCAGCCTGACAGGGGGTCAAGACGAGCAGTACTTC
cdr3_aa: CASSLTGGQDEQYF
d_call: TRBD1
j_call: TRBJ2-7
v_call: TRBV25-1
clone_size: -

cdr3_nt: TGTGCCAGCAGGAAAGAACAGGCCGTTGAGACCCAGTACTTC
cdr3_aa: CASRKEQAVETQYF
d_call: -
j_call: TRBJ2-5
v_call: TRBV2
clone_size: few

cdr3_nt: TGTGCCAGCAGCTTGGAATCCCGAGCAAATGAAAAACTGTTTTTT
cdr3_aa: CASSLESRANEKLFF
d_call: -
j_call: TRBJ1-4
v_call: TRBV5-6
clone_size: many

cdr3_nt: TGCGCCAGCAGCCAAGATATCGATCAGCCCCAGCATTTT
cdr3_aa: CASSQDIDQPQHF
d_call: -
j_call: TRBJ1-5
v_call: TRBV4-3
clone_size: many

cdr3_nt: TGTGCCAGCAGCCCGGCTCCTAGCGGGGGGGCCGCGAAGACCCAGTACTTC
cdr3_aa: CASSPAPSGGAAKTQYF
d_call: TRBD2
j_call: TRBJ2-5
v_call: TRBV5-6
clone_size: few

cdr3_nt: TGCGCCAGCAGTCGCCTCAGGGGGCGGAAAAACATTCAGTACTTC
cdr3_aa: CASSRLRGRKNIQYF
d_call: TRBD1
j_call: TRBJ2-4
v_call: TRBV23-1
clone_size: -

cdr3_nt: TGTGCCAGCAGTTTAGGTTGGCGGGGGGTAGATACGCAGTATTTT
cdr3_aa: CASSLGWRGVDTQYF
d_call: TRBD2
j_call: TRBJ2-3
v_call: TRBV12-3/TRBV12-4
clone_size: few

cdr3_nt: TGTGCCAGCAGGGATTACGGGACTAGCGGCGACCTAGCCAAAAACATTCAGTACTTC
cdr3_aa: CASRDYGTSGDLAKNIQYF
d_call: TRBD2
j_call: TRBJ2-4
v_call: TRBV28
clone_size: -

cdr3_nt: TGCGCCAGCAGCTTGGAAGGGTTGGCACAGTATTTT
cdr3_aa: CASSLEGLAQYF
d_call: -
j_call: TRBJ2-3
v_call: TRBV5-1
clone_size: many

cdr3_nt: TGTGCCAGCAGTTACCCCTCAGAAAATAGCAATCAGCCCCAGCATTTT
cdr3_aa: CASSYPSENSNQPQHF
d_call: -
j_call: TRBJ1-5
v_call: TRBV6-6
clone_size: many

cdr3_nt: TGTGCCACGGACAGACCGGCACCAGCTAACTATGGCTACACCTTC
cdr3_aa: CATDRPAPANYGYTF
d_call: -
j_call: TRBJ1-2
v_call: TRBV6-4
clone_size: many

cdr3_nt: TGCGCCAGCTACCAACCGGGACTAGCGGCTTACAATGAGCAGTTCTTC
cdr3_aa: CASYQPGLAAYNEQFF
d_call: TRBD2
j_call: TRBJ2-1
v_call: TRBV5-1
clone_size: few

cdr3_nt: TGTGCCAGCAGTTTGGGAGGGGCCATTATATCACCCCTCCACTTT
cdr3_aa: CASSLGGAIISPLHF
d_call: -
j_call: TRBJ1-6
v_call: TRBV28
clone_size: many

cdr3_nt: TGTGCCAGCAGCGTAGCCAGGACAGGGAGGGGCGAGCAGTACTTC
cdr3_aa: CASSVARTGRGEQYF
d_call: -
j_call: TRBJ2-7
v_call: TRBV11-2
clone_size: many

cdr3_nt: TGTGCCAGCAGCTTAATGGGACACCCGAACACCGGGGAGCTGTTTTTT
cdr3_aa: CASSLMGHPNTGELFF
d_call: -
j_call: TRBJ2-2
v_call: TRBV7-2
clone_size: many

cdr3_nt: TGTGCCAGCAGTCAGGCTAGCGGGACTTCCTACAATGAGCAGTTCTTC
cdr3_aa: CASSQASGTSYNEQFF
d_call: TRBD2
j_call: TRBJ2-1
v_call: TRBV27
clone_size: many

cdr3_nt: TGTGCCAGCAGCTTGACAGGGGGAGCTTTCTTT
cdr3_aa: CASSLTGGAFF
d_call: TRBD1
j_call: TRBJ1-1
v_call: TRBV7-2
clone_size: many

cdr3_nt: TGTGCCAGCAGTCAGAGGGCCGGTGAAAAACTGTTTTTT
cdr3_aa: CASSQRAGEKLFF
d_call: -
j_call: TRBJ1-4
v_call: TRBV27
clone_size: many

cdr3_nt: TGTGCCAGCAGTCCGGGACAGAATGAAAAACTGTTTTTT
cdr3_aa: CASSPGQNEKLFF
d_call: TRBD1
j_call: TRBJ1-4
v_call: TRBV28
clone_size: few

cdr3_nt: TGTGCCAGCAGCCAAGGTCTACCAGATACGCAGTATTTT
cdr3_aa: CASSQGLPDTQYF
d_call: -
j_call: TRBJ2-3
v_call: TRBV4-2
clone_size: many

cdr3_nt: TGTGCCAGCAGCACAAGGGGGACCCAGTACTTC
cdr3_aa: CASSTRGTQYF
d_call: -
j_call: TRBJ2-5
v_call: TRBV9
clone_size: many

cdr3_nt: TGTGCCAGCAGCGTAGAAGGGGGAGCGGATACAGATACGCAGTATTTT
cdr3_aa: CASSVEGGADTDTQYF
d_call: -
j_call: TRBJ2-3
v_call: TRBV9
clone_size: few

cdr3_nt: TGTGCCAGCAAGGGACAGAATAATGAAAAACTGTTTTTT
cdr3_aa: CASKGQNNEKLFF
d_call: TRBD1
j_call: TRBJ1-4
v_call: TRBV18
clone_size: many